This record covers a single T cell receptor beta chain. Its antigen target is currently unknown. Per-base qualities were not stored, and no clone one base away is much larger. This entry belongs to a study of blood T cell repertoires in COVID-19 (dated by TCRdb to between 2020 and 2021). Background on the whole study: Samples from collaborators originated in the United States, Italy and Spain and spanned both the acute and convalescent phases of COVID-19. Samples were obtained from the ongoing ImmuneRACE study (first 160 participants) and from 1,254 subjects provided by 6 global collaborators. The repertoires were released in a freely available public database intended as a resource for research on the immune response to SARS-CoV-2. Where available, HLA class I and class II types were obtained from metadata supplied by the sample provider rather than from assay-based typing. The prospective study material was composed of cDNA or gDNA derived from T cells, B-cell-depleted T cells, or PBMCs. Sample metadata almost always included a de-identified subject ID, COVID-19 status, age in years and sex. Deeply sampled blood TCRbeta repertoires from subjects exposed to, actively infected with, or recovered from COVID-19 were included in the dataset.

Results the study describes overall, beyond this receptor: Clinical and demographic metadata were provided uncurated, with the amount varying by source and participant.

V is reduced by 2 bases and J by 2 bases, leaving a spacing of 13 bases between them. Including cysteine and phenylalanine, the CDR3 has 16 amino acids. Of the read, only the CDR3 DNA is kept; its 48 bases are in frame from base 1. CDR1 and CDR2 were assigned from the germline V gene as MDHEN and SYDVKM. TCRbeta CDR3 regions were amplified from genomic DNA by means of the immunoSEQ Assay, a bias-controlled multiplex PCR. From the authors' description of their analysis: Nucleated cell counts per sample were estimated from amplification of reference gene primers within the assay. To quantify the absolute abundance of each unique TCRbeta CDR3 rearrangement, sequence reads were collapsed and filtered. For each sample, productive Simpson clonality was calculated by taking the square root of Simpson's diversity index across productive rearrangements. TCRdb mirrors the immuneACCESS table, restricted to in-frame sequences. Some clones are absent from its copies; in checked studies, under half trace to an unresolved V gene, and the reason for the others is unknown. V and J calls and clone size are copied from that table; D and trimming were computed from the DNA. This sample holds 400,000 to 450,000 clones; approximately 90% were observed only once. The top ten constitute roughly 1.1% of the sample.

Enrolling through a virtual design, the prospective study's participants ranged in age from roughly 18 to 89 years and lived across 24 United States geographic areas. Cohort assignment in the prospective study relied on participant-reported clinical history from a screening survey and a study questionnaire. Recovered participants in ImmuneRACE Cohort 3 were defined by two consecutive negative NP/OP PCR tests, clearance by a healthcare professional, or resolution of symptoms. In the prospective study, mobile phlebotomists collected whole blood, serum and a nasopharyngeal or oropharyngeal swab from each participant. Participants in the prospective study had the option to provide additional blood draws and questionnaires over an approximately 2-month period. Before DNA extraction, prospective study blood samples were shipped either frozen or at room temperature.

The sequencing sample was made of PBMCs or T cells enriched from blood (not recorded which). The receptor chain draws on TRBV28 and TRBJ2-1; the D segment could be TRBD2, given 6 matching bases. The clonotype was recovered from a man younger than 45 who had recovered from COVID-19. The bases are TGTGCCAGCAGTTTAGCGGTAGCGGTGACCTACAATGAGCAGTTCTTC. Protein translation: CASSLAVAVTYNEQFF.